There are a few counts of the clone carrying this T cell receptor (beta chain). This specimen comes from a study of T cells after yellow fever vaccination. Germline V gives CDR1 SGDLS, CDR2 YYNGEE. CDR3 size: 16 residues. V was pared by 0 bases and J by 6 bases, with 19 bases between. Using its own MiXCR run on the 5' RACE reads, TCRdb lists one record per CDR3 protein. Of 170,000 or so distinct CDR3 sequences detected, roughly 6.2% appear once; the ten largest clones hold 2.5% to 3.5%. This sequence joins TRBV9 and TRBJ2-7; no clear D gene. This clonotype was sampled from a man in his late teens or twenties who received the YFV17D yellow fever vaccine. Sequenced material: CD4+ T cells sorted from PBMCs, taken on the day of the first yellow fever vaccination. The CDR3 is CASSVEGNPTVVEQYF. The CDR3 DNA reads as TGTGCCAGCAGCGTAGAAGGGAATCCGACTGTAGTCGAGCAGTACTTC.